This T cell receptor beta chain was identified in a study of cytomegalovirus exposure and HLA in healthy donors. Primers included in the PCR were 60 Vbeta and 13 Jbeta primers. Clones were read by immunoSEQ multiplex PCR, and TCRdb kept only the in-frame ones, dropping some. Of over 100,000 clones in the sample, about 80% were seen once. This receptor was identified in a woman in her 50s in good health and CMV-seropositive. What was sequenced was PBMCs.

Here the CDR3 DNA reads TGTGCCAGCAGCCCATCCACGTTCTTTGGACAGGGGGGAGGTTCACCCCTCCACTTT. Translating gives CASSPSTFFGQGGGSPLHF. This rearrangement joins TRBV7-2 to TRBJ1-6; 10 positions agree with TRBD1. This CDR3 has 19 amino acids. Germline V gives CDR1 SGHTA, CDR2 FQGNSA. V lost 5 bases, J lost 9 bases, and 19 bases stayed unmatched.